What follows are 16 T cell receptor beta chains derived from one specimen sequenced in a study of technical replicates of blood from several donors. Method: immunoSEQ multiplex PCR; TCRdb's copy keeps in-frame clones and lacks some. Of some 17,000 clones listed, around nine tenths are singletons. Sequenced: PBMCs. These receptors were obtained from a human donor in good health.

Only a few counts were recorded for this clone. The V gene is TRBV27, the J gene TRBJ2-7; 7 nucleotides agree with TRBD2. The CDR3 runs to 15 residues. The junction had 6 bases not matched to a gene; V was cut back by 4 bases and J by 0 bases. Germline loops: CDR1 MNHEY, CDR2 SMNVEV (reference sequence). CDR3 protein: CASSWSGMSSYEQYF. Here the CDR3 DNA reads TGTGCCAGCAGTTGGAGCGGGATGAGCTCCTACGAGCAGTACTTC.

This chain connects TRBV2 to TRBJ2-7; no clear D. Germline values: CDR1 SNHLY, CDR2 FYNNEI. This CDR3 is built from 14 residues. Trimming shortened V by 3 bases and J by 2 bases, and 11 bases separated the two germline ends. CDR3 nucleotides: TGTGCCAGCAGTGAGGCCAGAAGTCCCTACGAGCAGTACTTC. This gives the protein CASSEARSPYEQYF. Combining the CDR3 with reference TRBV2 and TRBJ2-7 gives the whole variable domain EPEVTQTPSHQVTQMGQEVILRCVPISNHLYFYWYRQILGQKVEFLVSFYNNEISEKSEIFDDQFSVERPDGSNFTLKIRSTKLEDSAMYFCASSEARSPYEQYFGPGTRLTVT.

CDR3 loop: CASSLAGTEYQETQYF. CDR3 bases: TGTGCCAGCAGCTTGGCCGGGACAGAATACCAAGAGACCCAGTACTTC. The gene calls are TRBV7-9 and TRBJ2-5, with TRBD1 identical over 7 bases. Germline lookup yields CDR1 SEHNR and CDR2 FQNEAQ (reference sequence). The junction had 7 bases not matched to a gene; V was cut back by 3 bases and J by 0 bases. This CDR3 has 16 amino acids.

The CDR3 spells CASSVPQQGTATNEQYF. The CDR3 nucleotides read TGTGCCAGCAGCGTCCCCCAACAGGGGACGGCGACAAACGAGCAGTACTTC. The chain employs TRBV7-7 and TRBJ2-7, with 7 bases matching TRBD1. CDR1 and CDR2 (germline): SSHAT, FNYEAQ (reference sequence). V trimming: 5 bases; J trimming: 5 bases; junction bases outside the gene matches: 18. The CDR3 totals 17 residues.

This clone was observed a single time. V and J are TRBV11-2 and TRBJ1-2; D remains ambiguous. The CDR3 is 12 amino acids. Germline V gives CDR1 SGHAT, CDR2 FQNNGV. Trimming took 5 bases from V and 5 from J, leaving 9 bases between them. CDR3 in amino acids: CASSLGGYGYTF. CDR3 DNA: TGTGCCAGCAGCCTAGGCGGTTATGGCTACACCTTC.

The chain joins TRBV2 to TRBJ2-1; 9 bases align to TRBD1. The length of the CDR3 is 16 residues. Germline-derived CDR1 and CDR2 are SNHLY and FYNNEI. The trim removed 8 bases at V and 4 bases at J, leaving 12 bases unmatched. CDR3 sequence: CASQPRRQGGYNEQFF. CDR3 bases: TGTGCCAGCCAGCCTCGGCGACAGGGGGGATACAATGAGCAGTTCTTC.

CDR3 loop: CASNSREGPETQYF. In DNA form, the CDR3 reads TGTGCCAGTAATTCGCGGGAGGGCCCAGAGACCCAGTACTTC. The chain joins TRBV19 to TRBJ2-5; TRBD2 agrees at 9 bases. CDR1 and CDR2 from the germline V gene are LNHDA and SQIVND (reference sequence). CDR3 size: 14 residues. V dropped 7 bases and J dropped 4; count of bases not matched to a gene: 7.

The chain employs TRBV5-6 and TRBJ2-3, with no clear D. Germline CDR1 is SGHDT and CDR2 is YYEEEE. Deletions cut 3 bases from V and 7 bases from J, with 9 bases between. There are 12 residues in the CDR3. The CDR3 loop reads CASSSHRNTQYF. The CDR3 region has the DNA TGTGCCAGCAGCTCTCATAGAAATACGCAGTATTTT.

The chain combines TRBV4-1 with TRBJ2-7; 7 bases line up with TRBD1. The CDR3 consists of 13 residues. V gave up 4 bases and J gave up 3 bases; unmatched junction bases: 3. Germline V gene lookup returns CDR1 MGHRA and CDR2 YSYEKL. The CDR3: CASSPGTDYEQYF. The CDR3 DNA sequence: TGCGCCAGCAGCCCCGGGACAGACTACGAGCAGTACTTC.

The chain carries TRBV10-2 and TRBJ2-7; 13 bases map to TRBD2. The trim removed 4 bases at V and 3 bases at J, leaving 3 bases unmatched. The CDR3 sequence is 15 residues long. CDR1 WSHSY and CDR2 SAAADI come from the germline V gene. In nucleotides, the CDR3 is TGCGCCAGCAGTGGGACTAGCGGGAGCGTCTACGAGCAGTACTTC. It is translated as CASSGTSGSVYEQYF.

This chain connects TRBV4-2 to TRBJ1-1, with D possibly matching TRBD1 (5 bases). The V end was cut by 1 base, the J end by 5 bases, with 20 bases between. CDR1 and CDR2 from the germline V gene are LGHNA and YNFKEQ. The CDR3 spans 17 residues. The CDR3 nucleotides are TGTGCCAGCAGCCAAGGAGAGGCAGGGTCGGATCCTACTGAAGCTTTCTTT. Translation gives CASSQGEAGSDPTEAFF.

This CDR3 reads CASSEERLNEKLFF. Here the CDR3 DNA reads TGTGCCAGCAGTGAAGAGCGGCTTAATGAAAAACTGTTTTTT. The rearrangement uses TRBV2 and TRBJ1-4; D uncertain. This CDR3 comprises 14 residues. CDR1 and CDR2 (germline): SNHLY, FYNNEI. V was trimmed by 1 base and J by 4 bases, leaving 7 bases between them.

The chain couples TRBV5-6 to TRBJ2-2, with 8 bases identical to TRBD1. The CDR3 runs 16 residues. With 7 bases clipped from V and 4 bases from J, the junction kept 12 bases outside the gene matches. Germline V gene lookup returns CDR1 SGHDT and CDR2 YYEEEE. CDR3 coding DNA: TGTGCCAGCCGCGGACAGGGTGTTTCGGGCACCGGGGAGCTGTTTTTT. This encodes CASRGQGVSGTGELFF.

The rearrangement joins TRBV28 to TRBJ1-2; 10 bases fit TRBD1. Germline assignment: CDR1 MDHEN and CDR2 SYDVKM. J lost 4 bases, V lost 10 bases, and 6 bases had no gene match. The CDR3 has 13 residues. The CDR3 reads CATTGTGAYGYTF. In nucleotides, the CDR3 is TGTGCCACCACGGGGACAGGGGCCTATGGCTACACCTTC.

The chain joins TRBV6-6 to TRBJ1-2; D might be TRBD1 (6 bases). Germline CDR1 and CDR2: MNHNY and SVGAGI (reference sequence). The CDR3 is made up of 16 amino acids. The germline V and J ends were trimmed by 2 bases and 1 base, with 14 bases remaining between them. The chain's CDR3 is CASSYGGSQSNYGYTF. CDR3 coding DNA: TGTGCCAGCAGTTACGGGGGCAGTCAGAGTAACTATGGCTACACCTTC.

The rearrangement joins TRBV7-8 to TRBJ2-7, with D tentatively TRBD2 (6 bases). Germline CDR1 and CDR2: SGHVS and FQNEAQ. V dropped 1 base and J dropped 6 bases, with 19 bases sitting between them. The CDR3 extends over 16 amino acids. CDR3 protein: CASSLVGGSVSAEQYF. The CDR3 nucleotides are TGTGCCAGCAGCTTAGTGGGGGGTAGCGTCTCCGCCGAGCAGTACTTC.